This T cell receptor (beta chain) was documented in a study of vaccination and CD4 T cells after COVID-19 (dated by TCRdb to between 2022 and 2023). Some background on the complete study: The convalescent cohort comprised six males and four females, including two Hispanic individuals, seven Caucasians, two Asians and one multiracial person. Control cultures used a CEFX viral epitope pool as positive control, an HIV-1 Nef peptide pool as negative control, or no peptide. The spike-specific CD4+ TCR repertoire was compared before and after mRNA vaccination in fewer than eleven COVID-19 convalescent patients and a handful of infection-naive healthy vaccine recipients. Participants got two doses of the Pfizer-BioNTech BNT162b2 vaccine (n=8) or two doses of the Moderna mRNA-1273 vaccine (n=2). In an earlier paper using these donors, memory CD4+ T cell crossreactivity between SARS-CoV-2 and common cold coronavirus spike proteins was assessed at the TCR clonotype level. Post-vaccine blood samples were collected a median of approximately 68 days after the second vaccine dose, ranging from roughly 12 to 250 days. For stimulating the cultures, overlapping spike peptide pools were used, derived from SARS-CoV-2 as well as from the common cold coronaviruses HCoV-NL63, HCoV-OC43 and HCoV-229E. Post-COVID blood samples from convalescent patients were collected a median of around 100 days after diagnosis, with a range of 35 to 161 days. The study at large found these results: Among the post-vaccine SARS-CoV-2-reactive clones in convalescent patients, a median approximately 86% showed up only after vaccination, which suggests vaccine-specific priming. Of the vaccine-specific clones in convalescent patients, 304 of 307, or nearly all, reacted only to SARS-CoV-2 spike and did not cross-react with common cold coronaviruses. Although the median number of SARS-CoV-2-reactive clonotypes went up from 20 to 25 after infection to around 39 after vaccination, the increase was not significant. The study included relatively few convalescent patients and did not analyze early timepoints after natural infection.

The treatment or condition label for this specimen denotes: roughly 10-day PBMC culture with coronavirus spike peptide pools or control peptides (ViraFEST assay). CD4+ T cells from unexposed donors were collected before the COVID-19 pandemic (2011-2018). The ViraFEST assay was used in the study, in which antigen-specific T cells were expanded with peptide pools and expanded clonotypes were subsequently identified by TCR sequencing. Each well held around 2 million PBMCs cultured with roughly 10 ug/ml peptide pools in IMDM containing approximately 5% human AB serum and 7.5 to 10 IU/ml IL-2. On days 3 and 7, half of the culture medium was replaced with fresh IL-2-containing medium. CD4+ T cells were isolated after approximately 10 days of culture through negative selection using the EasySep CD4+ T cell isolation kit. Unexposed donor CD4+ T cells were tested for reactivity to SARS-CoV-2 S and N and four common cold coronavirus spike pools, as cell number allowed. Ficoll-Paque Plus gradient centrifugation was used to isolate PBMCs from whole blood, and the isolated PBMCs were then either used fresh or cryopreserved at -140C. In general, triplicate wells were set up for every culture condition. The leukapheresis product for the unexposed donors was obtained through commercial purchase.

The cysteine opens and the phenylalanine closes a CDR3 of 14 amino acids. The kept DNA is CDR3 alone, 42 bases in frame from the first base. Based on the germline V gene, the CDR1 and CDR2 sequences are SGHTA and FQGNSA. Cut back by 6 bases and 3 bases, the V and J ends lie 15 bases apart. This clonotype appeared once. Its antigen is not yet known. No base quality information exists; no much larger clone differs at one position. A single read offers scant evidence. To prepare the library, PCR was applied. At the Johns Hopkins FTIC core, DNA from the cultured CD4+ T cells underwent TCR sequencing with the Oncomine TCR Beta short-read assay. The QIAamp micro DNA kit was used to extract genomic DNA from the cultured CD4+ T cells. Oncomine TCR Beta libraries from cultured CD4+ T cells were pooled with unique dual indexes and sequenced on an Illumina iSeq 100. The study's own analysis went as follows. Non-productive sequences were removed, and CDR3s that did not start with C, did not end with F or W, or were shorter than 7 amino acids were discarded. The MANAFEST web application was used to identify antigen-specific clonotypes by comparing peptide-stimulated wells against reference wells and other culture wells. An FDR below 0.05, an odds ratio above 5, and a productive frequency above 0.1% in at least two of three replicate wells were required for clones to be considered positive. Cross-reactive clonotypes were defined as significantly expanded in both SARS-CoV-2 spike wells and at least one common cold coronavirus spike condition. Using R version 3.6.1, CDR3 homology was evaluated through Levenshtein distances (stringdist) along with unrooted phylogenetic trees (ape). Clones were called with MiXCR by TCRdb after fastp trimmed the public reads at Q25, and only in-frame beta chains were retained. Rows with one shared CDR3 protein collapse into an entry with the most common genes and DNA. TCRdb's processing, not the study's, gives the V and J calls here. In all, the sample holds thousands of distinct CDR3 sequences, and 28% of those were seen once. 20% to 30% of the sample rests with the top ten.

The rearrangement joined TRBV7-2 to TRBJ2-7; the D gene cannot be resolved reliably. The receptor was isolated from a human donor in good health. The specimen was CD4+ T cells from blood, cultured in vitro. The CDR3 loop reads CASRSGLDGYEQYF. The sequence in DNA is TGTGCCAGCAGATCCGGCCTGGACGGCTACGAGCAGTACTTC.